A selection of T cell receptor beta chains follows, all from one sample in a study of identical twins. Via MiXCR, TCRdb re-called the 5' RACE reads, giving one row per CDR3 protein. The sample holds some 790,000 distinct CDR3 sequences, about 18% seen once. This sample also belongs to another study, concerning T cells expressing NK-cell markers.

Sequenced input: PBMCs. The source is a woman younger than 35 in good health. Both conserved end residues are part of each CDR3. Each record gives: CDR3 protein, clone size, J gene, CDR3 length, V gene. The size field is filled for only some rows; it gives once, few, many or a size class.

CDR3aa: CASSLEFISGVNEQFF; abundance: -; j_gene: TRBJ2-1; len: 16; v_gene: TRBV5-1
CDR3aa: CASSPRVGHQGDEQYF; abundance: -; j_gene: TRBJ2-7; len: 16; v_gene: TRBV18
CDR3aa: CASSIFLTINEQYF; abundance: -; j_gene: TRBJ2-7; len: 14; v_gene: TRBV6-2/TRBV6-3
CDR3aa: CASSKGLAGVSEQYF; abundance: -; j_gene: TRBJ2-7; len: 15; v_gene: TRBV9
CDR3aa: CASSRESDNEQFF; abundance: once; j_gene: TRBJ2-1; len: 13; v_gene: TRBV2
CDR3aa: CASSPQGGYGYTF; abundance: many; j_gene: TRBJ1-2; len: 13; v_gene: TRBV27
CDR3aa: CATSDLLEDTQYF; abundance: -; j_gene: TRBJ2-3; len: 13; v_gene: TRBV24-1
CDR3aa: CASSSPVEDTQYF; abundance: -; j_gene: TRBJ2-3; len: 13; v_gene: TRBV5-1
CDR3aa: CASSQYGAEAFF; abundance: -; j_gene: TRBJ1-1; len: 12; v_gene: TRBV27
CDR3aa: CSAGRNVWPLVTQYF; abundance: -; j_gene: TRBJ2-5; len: 15; v_gene: TRBV20-1
CDR3aa: CASSSPGRESPLHF; abundance: few; j_gene: TRBJ1-6; len: 14; v_gene: TRBV12-3/TRBV12-4
CDR3aa: CASSLDSLYEQYF; abundance: -; j_gene: TRBJ2-7; len: 13; v_gene: TRBV12-3/TRBV12-4
CDR3aa: CASTPGQGAYNEQFF; abundance: many; j_gene: TRBJ2-1; len: 15; v_gene: TRBV5-1
CDR3aa: CASSRDSPVGIGEQYF; abundance: -; j_gene: TRBJ2-7; len: 16; v_gene: TRBV6-1
CDR3aa: CASTSGGAGRELFF; abundance: many; j_gene: TRBJ2-2; len: 14; v_gene: TRBV5-1
CDR3aa: CAIKRQESGNEQFF; abundance: few; j_gene: TRBJ2-1; len: 14; v_gene: TRBV10-3
CDR3aa: CASSYSSPSGRYNEQFF; abundance: few; j_gene: TRBJ2-1; len: 17; v_gene: TRBV6-5
CDR3aa: CASSDLGTNYGYTF; abundance: few; j_gene: TRBJ1-2; len: 14; v_gene: TRBV25-1
CDR3aa: CAIKGEETQYF; abundance: -; j_gene: TRBJ2-5; len: 11; v_gene: TRBV10-3
CDR3aa: CASSRDQGRNYGYTF; abundance: -; j_gene: TRBJ1-2; len: 15; v_gene: TRBV5-5
CDR3aa: CASSLGQGAQDTQYF; abundance: -; j_gene: TRBJ2-3; len: 15; v_gene: TRBV12-3/TRBV12-4
CDR3aa: CASRATGPTGELFF; abundance: -; j_gene: TRBJ2-2; len: 14; v_gene: TRBV12-3/TRBV12-4
CDR3aa: CSAPRGADTQYF; abundance: few; j_gene: TRBJ2-3; len: 12; v_gene: TRBV20-1
CDR3aa: CSAATWDRGSYGYTF; abundance: -; j_gene: TRBJ1-2; len: 15; v_gene: TRBV20-1
CDR3aa: CASGRREGEKLFF; abundance: few; j_gene: TRBJ1-4; len: 13; v_gene: TRBV12-3/TRBV12-4
CDR3aa: CSARDGASGSRLLYNEQFF; abundance: many; j_gene: TRBJ2-1; len: 19; v_gene: TRBV20-1
CDR3aa: CASSFMGEFYNEQFF; abundance: few; j_gene: TRBJ2-1; len: 15; v_gene: TRBV11-2
CDR3aa: CATSDSTGAAYNEQFF; abundance: -; j_gene: TRBJ2-1; len: 16; v_gene: TRBV24-1
CDR3aa: CASRGGLAVTDTQYF; abundance: few; j_gene: TRBJ2-3; len: 15; v_gene: TRBV12-3/TRBV12-4
CDR3aa: CASSLVQGAYNEQFF; abundance: few; j_gene: TRBJ2-1; len: 15; v_gene: TRBV7-2
CDR3aa: CASSLTGTYGYTF; abundance: -; j_gene: TRBJ1-2; len: 13; v_gene: TRBV27
CDR3aa: CAISAAAGRVDTQYF; abundance: few; j_gene: TRBJ2-3; len: 15; v_gene: TRBV10-3
CDR3aa: CASSLADRIFNEQFF; abundance: few; j_gene: TRBJ2-1; len: 15; v_gene: TRBV27
CDR3aa: CASKTSNEQFF; abundance: -; j_gene: TRBJ2-1; len: 11; v_gene: TRBV11-3
CDR3aa: CASTRTGVVNEQFF; abundance: -; j_gene: TRBJ2-1; len: 14; v_gene: TRBV6-1
CDR3aa: CASSVTATGWSTDTQYF; abundance: -; j_gene: TRBJ2-3; len: 17; v_gene: TRBV12-3/TRBV12-4
CDR3aa: CATLRYNEQFF; abundance: few; j_gene: TRBJ2-1; len: 11; v_gene: TRBV27
CDR3aa: CASRLESYNEQFF; abundance: -; j_gene: TRBJ2-1; len: 13; v_gene: TRBV5-1
CDR3aa: CASRQGQGTEAFF; abundance: many; j_gene: TRBJ1-1; len: 13; v_gene: TRBV12-3/TRBV12-4
CDR3aa: CASSSYTSGLMSDTQYF; abundance: few; j_gene: TRBJ2-3; len: 17; v_gene: TRBV7-8
CDR3aa: CATTWAGTNEQFF; abundance: -; j_gene: TRBJ2-1; len: 13; v_gene: TRBV11-1
CDR3aa: CARAQGAGQPQHF; abundance: few; j_gene: TRBJ1-5; len: 13; v_gene: TRBV10-3
CDR3aa: CASSWGYNEQFF; abundance: many; j_gene: TRBJ2-1; len: 12; v_gene: TRBV12-3/TRBV12-4
CDR3aa: CSVARGAGGTDTQYF; abundance: few; j_gene: TRBJ2-3; len: 15; v_gene: TRBV29-1
CDR3aa: CASAEGREQFF; abundance: -; j_gene: TRBJ2-1; len: 11; v_gene: TRBV16
CDR3aa: CSASARGHGNEQFF; abundance: -; j_gene: TRBJ2-1; len: 14; v_gene: TRBV20-1
CDR3aa: CSASQGTYNEQFF; abundance: few; j_gene: TRBJ2-1; len: 13; v_gene: TRBV20-1
CDR3aa: CASSFTGATYNEQFF; abundance: -; j_gene: TRBJ2-1; len: 15; v_gene: TRBV5-1
CDR3aa: CASSETHRQPGELFF; abundance: few; j_gene: TRBJ2-2; len: 15; v_gene: TRBV2
CDR3aa: CSAFPSGRNNEQFF; abundance: -; j_gene: TRBJ2-1; len: 14; v_gene: TRBV20-1